The present entry profiles one T cell receptor beta chain with its context. This entry comes from a study of identical twins. TCRdb reprocessed the 5' RACE reads via MiXCR and lists one record per CDR3 protein. The sample lists 200,000 to 250,000 distinct CDR3 sequences; 6.5% to 8.5% were seen once. Germline V gene lookup returns CDR1 MNHNS and CDR2 SASEGT. The CDR3 is 15 residues long. V lost 6 bases, J lost 6 bases, and 7 bases stayed unmatched. This sample was shared with a second study, whose subject was yellow fever vaccine responses in identical twins.

Source material: memory (CD45RO+) T cells sorted from blood. The source is a woman aged 18-35 years in good health. V usage is TRBV6-1 and J usage is TRBJ2-1, with 11 positions matching TRBD1. CDR3 amino acids: CASSTGQGAINEQFF. The CDR3 DNA is TGTGCCAGCAGCACAGGACAGGGGGCGATCAATGAGCAGTTCTTC.